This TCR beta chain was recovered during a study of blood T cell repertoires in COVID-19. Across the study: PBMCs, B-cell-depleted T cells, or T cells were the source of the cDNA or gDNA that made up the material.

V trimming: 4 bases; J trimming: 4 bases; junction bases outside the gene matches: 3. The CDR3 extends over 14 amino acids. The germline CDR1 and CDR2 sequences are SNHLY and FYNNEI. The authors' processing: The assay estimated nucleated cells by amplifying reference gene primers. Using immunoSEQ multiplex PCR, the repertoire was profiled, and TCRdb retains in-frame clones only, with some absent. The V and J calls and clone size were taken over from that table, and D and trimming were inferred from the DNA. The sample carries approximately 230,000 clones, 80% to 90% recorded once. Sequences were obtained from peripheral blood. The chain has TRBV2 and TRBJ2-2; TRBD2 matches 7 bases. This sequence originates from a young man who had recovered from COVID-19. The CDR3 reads CASSGTRGTGELFF. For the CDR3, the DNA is TGTGCCAGCAGTGGGACTAGGGGCACCGGGGAGCTGTTTTTT.